These 8 T cell receptor beta chains originate from one sample sequenced in a study of T cell changes during pregnancy in multiple sclerosis. Some clones are missing from TCRdb's copy, which holds only in-frame ones; the method was immunoSEQ multiplex PCR. The data contain 69,000 or so clones, almost 95% of them singletons. This material consisted of peripheral blood, taken before pregnancy. All receptors come from a female donor with multiple sclerosis, enrolled in a pregnancy study.

This chain connects TRBV29-1 to TRBJ2-3; D uncertain. Per the germline V gene, CDR1 is SQVTM and CDR2 is ANQGSEA. The CDR3 runs to 11 residues. The V end lost 3 bases, the J end lost 4 bases, and 5 bases lay between the germline ends. In DNA, the CDR3 is TGCAGCGTTGAGAGAGCAGATACGCAGTATTTT. It yields the protein CSVERADTQYF.

This clone showed up just once. The V and J genes are TRBV18 and TRBJ2-7; 10 bases line up with TRBD2. Losses at the gene ends were 1 base for V and 10 bases for J; bases not matched to a gene: 10. The CDR3 spans 15 residues. Germline assignment: CDR1 KGHSH and CDR2 LQKENI. In nucleotides, the CDR3 is TGTGCCAGCTCACCACAGGTTCAAGCGGGAGGGCCCCAGTACTTC. It encodes CASSPQVQAGGPQYF.

Written as DNA, the CDR3 is TGTGCCAGCAGCAACAGGGGAGGCAGCAATCAGCCCCAGCATTTT. This sequence encodes CASSNRGGSNQPQHF. The chain employs TRBV7-2 and TRBJ1-5; 7 nucleotides agree with TRBD1. The CDR3 loop spans 15 amino acids. In germline, CDR1 is SGHTA, CDR2 FQGNSA. V lost 5 bases to trimming and J lost 1 base; unmatched junction nucleotides: 5.

This rearrangement joins TRBV7-9 to TRBJ2-1; 7 bases map to TRBD1. Germline V CDR1 and CDR2: SEHNR, FQNEAQ (reference sequence). Trimming cost V 5 bases and J 8 bases; bases outside gene matches: 15. This CDR3 region has 16 residues. CDR3: CASSDDRAAARDEQFF. The CDR3 bases are TGTGCCAGCAGCGACGACAGGGCAGCGGCTAGAGATGAGCAGTTCTTC.

The V call is TRBV28, the J call TRBJ2-1; D is undetermined. The V end lost 2 bases, the J end lost 9 bases, and 5 bases lay between the germline ends. The length of the CDR3 is 11 residues. CDR1 is MDHEN and CDR2 is SYDVKM in the germline V gene. For the CDR3, the DNA is TGTGCCAGCAGTTTAGCGGTTGAGCAGTTCTTC. This translates into CASSLAVEQFF.

This chain joins TRBV7-2 and TRBJ1-2, with unresolved D. The CDR3 is made up of 17 amino acids. Germline V gene data show CDR1 as SGHTA and CDR2 as FQGNSA. The V and J ends lost 3 bases and 0 bases respectively, with 17 bases between them. In nucleotides, the CDR3 is TGTGCCAGCAGCTTTAGACATGGCTCCCTAACTAACTATGGCTACACCTTC. The encoded protein is CASSFRHGSLTNYGYTF. Full variable domain (remainder filled in from reference TRBV7-2 and TRBJ1-2): GAGVSQSPSNKVTEKGKDVELRCDPISGHTALYWYRQSLGQGLEFLIYFQGNSAPDKSGLPSDRFSAERTGGSVSTLTIQRTQQEDSAVYLCASSFRHGSLTNYGYTFGSGTRLTVV.

The chain recombines TRBV27 with TRBJ1-3; D is perhaps TRBD1 (6 bases). Trimming cost V 4 bases and J 2 bases, with 18 bases left between them. Germline V gene data show CDR1 as MNHEY and CDR2 as SMNVEV (reference sequence). The length of the CDR3 is 17 residues. CDR3 residues: CASSSAGRGATGNTIYF. Written as DNA, the CDR3 is TGTGCCAGCAGTTCTGCAGGGCGGGGGGCGACTGGAAACACCATATATTTT.

This chain links TRBV15 with TRBJ2-7; a weak D match, TRBD1 (5 bases). Germline lookup yields CDR1 LNHNV and CDR2 YYDKDF (reference sequence). V was pared by 0 bases and J by 3 bases, with 9 bases between. This CDR3 spans 14 amino acids. In DNA, the CDR3 is TGTGCCACCAGCAGAGATCAGGGATTCTACGAGCAGTACTTC. Protein sequence: CATSRDQGFYEQYF.